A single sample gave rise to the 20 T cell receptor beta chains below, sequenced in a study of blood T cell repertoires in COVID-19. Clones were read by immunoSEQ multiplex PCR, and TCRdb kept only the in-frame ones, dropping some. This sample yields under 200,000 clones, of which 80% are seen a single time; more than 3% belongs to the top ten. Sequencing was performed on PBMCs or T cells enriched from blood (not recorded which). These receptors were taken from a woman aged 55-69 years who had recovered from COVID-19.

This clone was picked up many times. The CDR3 is CASSALAAGAMGQPQHF. Written as DNA, the CDR3 is TGTGCCAGCAGTGCTTTGGCCGCGGGGGCGATGGGTCAGCCCCAGCATTTT. The chain employs TRBV6-1 and TRBJ1-5; TRBD1 might be the D (6 bases). The CDR3 consists of 17 residues. The V end was cut by 4 bases, the J end by 6 bases, with 22 bases between. Germline-derived CDR1 and CDR2 are MNHNS and SASEGT.

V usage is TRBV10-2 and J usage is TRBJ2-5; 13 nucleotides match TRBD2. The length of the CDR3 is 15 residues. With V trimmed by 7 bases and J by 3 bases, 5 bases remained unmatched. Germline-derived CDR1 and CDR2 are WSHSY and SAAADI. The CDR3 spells CASKTSGGGEETQYF. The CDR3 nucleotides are TGCGCCAGCAAAACTAGCGGGGGGGGAGAAGAGACCCAGTACTTC.

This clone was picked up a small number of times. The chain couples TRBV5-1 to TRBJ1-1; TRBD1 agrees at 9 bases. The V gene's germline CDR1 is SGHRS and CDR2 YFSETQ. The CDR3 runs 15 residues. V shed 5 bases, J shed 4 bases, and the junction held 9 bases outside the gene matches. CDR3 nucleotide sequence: TGCGCCAGCAGGGGGGGACAGGGTTCGGTCACTGAAGCTTTCTTT. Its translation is CASRGGQGSVTEAFF. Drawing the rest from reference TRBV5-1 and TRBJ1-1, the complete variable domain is KAGVTQTPRYLIKTRGQQVTLSCSPISGHRSVSWYQQTPGQGLQFLFEYFSETQRNKGNFPGRFSGRQFSNSRSEMNVSTLELGDSALYLCASRGGQGSVTEAFFGQGTRLTVV.

The DNA for the CDR3 is TGTGCCAGCAGCACAGGAAATCAAACTGAAGCTTTCTTT. Translating gives CASSTGNQTEAFF. The chain uses TRBV3-1 (or the pseudogene TRBV3-2) and TRBJ1-1; a possible D gene is TRBD1 (5 bases). This CDR3 contains 13 residues. Looked up from germline, CDR1 is LGHDT and CDR2 is YNNKEL (reference sequence). The ends were cut back, 5 bases at V and 5 bases at J, with 12 bases in the middle.

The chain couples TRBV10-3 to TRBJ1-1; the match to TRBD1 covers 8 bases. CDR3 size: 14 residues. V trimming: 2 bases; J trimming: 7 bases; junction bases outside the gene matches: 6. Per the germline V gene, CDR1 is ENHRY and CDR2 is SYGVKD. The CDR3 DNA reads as TGTGCCATCAGTGAGGGCCAGGGGGCTGGTGAAGCTTTCTTT. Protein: CAISEGQGAGEAFF.

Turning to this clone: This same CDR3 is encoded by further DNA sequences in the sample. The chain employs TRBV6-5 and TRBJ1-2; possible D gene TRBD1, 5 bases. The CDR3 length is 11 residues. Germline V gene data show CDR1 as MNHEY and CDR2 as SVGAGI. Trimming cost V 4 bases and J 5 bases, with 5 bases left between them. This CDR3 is CASSSGYGYTF. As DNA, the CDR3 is TGTGCCAGCAGTTCAGGGTATGGCTACACCTTC.

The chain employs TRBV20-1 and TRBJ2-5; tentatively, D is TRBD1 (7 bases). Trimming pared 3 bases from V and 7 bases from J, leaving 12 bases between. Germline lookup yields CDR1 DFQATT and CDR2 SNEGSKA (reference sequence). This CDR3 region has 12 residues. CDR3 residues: CSASYQGGTQYF. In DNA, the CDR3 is TGCAGTGCTAGTTACCAGGGGGGGACCCAGTACTTC.

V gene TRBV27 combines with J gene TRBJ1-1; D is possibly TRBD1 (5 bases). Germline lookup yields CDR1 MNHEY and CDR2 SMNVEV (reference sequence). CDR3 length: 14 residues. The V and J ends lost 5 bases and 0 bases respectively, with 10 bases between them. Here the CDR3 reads CASSLTDMNTEAFF. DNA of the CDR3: TGTGCCAGCAGTCTGACGGACATGAACACTGAAGCTTTCTTT.

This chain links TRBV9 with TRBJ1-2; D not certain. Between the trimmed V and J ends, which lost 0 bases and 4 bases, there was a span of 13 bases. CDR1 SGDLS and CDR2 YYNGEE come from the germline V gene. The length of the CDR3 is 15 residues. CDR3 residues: CASSVASEGGYGYTF. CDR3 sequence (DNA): TGTGCCAGCAGCGTAGCGTCGGAGGGAGGCTATGGCTACACCTTC.

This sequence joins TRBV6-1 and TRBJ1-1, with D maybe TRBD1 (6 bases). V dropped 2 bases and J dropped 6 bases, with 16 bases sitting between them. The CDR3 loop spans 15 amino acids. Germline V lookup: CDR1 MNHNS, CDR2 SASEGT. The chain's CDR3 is CASSEMGGAAAEAFF. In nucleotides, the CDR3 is TGTGCCAGCAGTGAAATGGGGGGGGCAGCGGCTGAAGCTTTCTTT.

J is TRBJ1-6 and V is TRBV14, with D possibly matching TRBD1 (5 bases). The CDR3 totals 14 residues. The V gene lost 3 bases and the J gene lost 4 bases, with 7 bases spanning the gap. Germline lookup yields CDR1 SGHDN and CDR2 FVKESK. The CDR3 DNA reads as TGTGCCAGCAGCCAGGCAGGGTATAATTCACCCCTCCACTTT. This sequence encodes CASSQAGYNSPLHF. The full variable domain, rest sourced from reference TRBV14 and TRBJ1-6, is EAGVTQFPSHSVIEKGQTVTLRCDPISGHDNLYWYRRVMGKEIKFLLHFVKESKQDESGMPNNRFLAERTGGTYSTLKVQPAELEDSGVYFCASSQAGYNSPLHFGNGTRLTVT.

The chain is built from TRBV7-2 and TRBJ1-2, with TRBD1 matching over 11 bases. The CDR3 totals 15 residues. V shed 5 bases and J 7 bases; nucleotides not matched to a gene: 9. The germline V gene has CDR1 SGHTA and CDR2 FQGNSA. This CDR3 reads CASSRRTGGRVGYTF. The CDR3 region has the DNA TGTGCCAGCAGCAGAAGGACAGGGGGCAGGGTTGGCTACACCTTC. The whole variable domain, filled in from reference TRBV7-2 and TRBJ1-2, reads GAGVSQSPSNKVTEKGKDVELRCDPISGHTALYWYRQSLGQGLEFLIYFQGNSAPDKSGLPSDRFSAERTGGSVSTLTIQRTQQEDSAVYLCASSRRTGGRVGYTFGSGTRLTVV.

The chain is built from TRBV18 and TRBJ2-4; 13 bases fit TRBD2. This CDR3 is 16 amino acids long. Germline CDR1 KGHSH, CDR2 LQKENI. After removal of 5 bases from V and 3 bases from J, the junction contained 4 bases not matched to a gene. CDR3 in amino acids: CASSGGLAGNKNIQYF. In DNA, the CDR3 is TGTGCCAGCTCAGGGGGACTAGCGGGGAACAAAAACATTCAGTACTTC.

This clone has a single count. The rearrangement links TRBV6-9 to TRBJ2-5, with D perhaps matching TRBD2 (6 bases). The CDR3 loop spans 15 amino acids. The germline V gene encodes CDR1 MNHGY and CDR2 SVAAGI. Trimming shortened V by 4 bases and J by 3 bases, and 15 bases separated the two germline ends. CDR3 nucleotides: TGTGCCAGCAGTTCCGCGGGGACCCTAAAAGAGACCCAGTACTTC. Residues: CASSSAGTLKETQYF.

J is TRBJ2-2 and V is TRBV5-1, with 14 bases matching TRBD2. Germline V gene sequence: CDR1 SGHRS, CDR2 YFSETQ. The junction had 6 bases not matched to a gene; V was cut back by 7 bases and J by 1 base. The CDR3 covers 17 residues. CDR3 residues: CASGGTSGGLNTGELFF. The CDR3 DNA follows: TGCGCCAGCGGAGGGACTAGCGGGGGACTGAACACCGGGGAGCTGTTTTTT.

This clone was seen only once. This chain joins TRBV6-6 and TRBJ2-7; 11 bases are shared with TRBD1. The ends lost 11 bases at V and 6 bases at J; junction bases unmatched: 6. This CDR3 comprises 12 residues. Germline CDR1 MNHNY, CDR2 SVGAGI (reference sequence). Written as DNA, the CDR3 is TGTGCCGCCCGGGGGACAGGGGGCGAGCAGTACTTC. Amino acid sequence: CAARGTGGEQYF.

This CDR3 reads CASSIASGGKNIQYF. The DNA of the CDR3 is TGTGCCAGTAGTATAGCTAGCGGGGGGAAAAACATTCAGTACTTC. This rearrangement joins TRBV19 to TRBJ2-4; 11 positions agree with TRBD2. This CDR3 is 15 amino acids long. V lost 1 base, J lost 4 bases, and 0 bases stayed unmatched. The V gene's germline CDR1 is LNHDA and CDR2 SQIVND (reference sequence).

The CDR3 sequence is CASSLTYGGHNSPLHF. The CDR3 DNA sequence: TGTGCCAGCAGTTTAACTTACGGGGGGCATAATTCACCCCTCCACTTT. The chain is built from TRBV27 and TRBJ1-6; possible D gene TRBD1, 6 bases. This CDR3 contains 16 residues. V gave up 2 bases and J gave up 5 bases, with 13 bases separating them. Germline CDR1 MNHEY, CDR2 SMNVEV (reference sequence).

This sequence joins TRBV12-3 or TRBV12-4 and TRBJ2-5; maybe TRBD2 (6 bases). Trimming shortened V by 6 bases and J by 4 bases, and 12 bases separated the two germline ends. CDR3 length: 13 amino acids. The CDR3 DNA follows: TGTGCCAGCAGACATGAAGCGGGAGAGACCCAGTACTTC. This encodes CASRHEAGETQYF.

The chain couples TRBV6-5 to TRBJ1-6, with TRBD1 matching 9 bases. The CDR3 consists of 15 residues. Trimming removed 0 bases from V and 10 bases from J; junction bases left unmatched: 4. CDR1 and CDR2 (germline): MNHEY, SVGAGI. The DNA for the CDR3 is TGTGCCAGCAGTTACTCGGGACAGGGTCCCTCACCCCTCCACTTT. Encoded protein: CASSYSGQGPSPLHF.